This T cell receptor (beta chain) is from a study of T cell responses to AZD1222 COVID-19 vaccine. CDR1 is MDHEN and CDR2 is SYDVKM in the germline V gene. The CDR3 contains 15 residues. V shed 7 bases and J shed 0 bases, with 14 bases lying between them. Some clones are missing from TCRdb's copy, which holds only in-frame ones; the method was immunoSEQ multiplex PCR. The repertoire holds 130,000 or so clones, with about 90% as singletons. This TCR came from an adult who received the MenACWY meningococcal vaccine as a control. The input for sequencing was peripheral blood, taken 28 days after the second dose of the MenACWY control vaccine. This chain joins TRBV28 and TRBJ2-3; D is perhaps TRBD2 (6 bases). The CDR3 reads CASTPGSGSTDTQYF. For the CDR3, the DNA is TGTGCCAGCACCCCGGGGAGCGGGAGCACAGATACGCAGTATTTT.